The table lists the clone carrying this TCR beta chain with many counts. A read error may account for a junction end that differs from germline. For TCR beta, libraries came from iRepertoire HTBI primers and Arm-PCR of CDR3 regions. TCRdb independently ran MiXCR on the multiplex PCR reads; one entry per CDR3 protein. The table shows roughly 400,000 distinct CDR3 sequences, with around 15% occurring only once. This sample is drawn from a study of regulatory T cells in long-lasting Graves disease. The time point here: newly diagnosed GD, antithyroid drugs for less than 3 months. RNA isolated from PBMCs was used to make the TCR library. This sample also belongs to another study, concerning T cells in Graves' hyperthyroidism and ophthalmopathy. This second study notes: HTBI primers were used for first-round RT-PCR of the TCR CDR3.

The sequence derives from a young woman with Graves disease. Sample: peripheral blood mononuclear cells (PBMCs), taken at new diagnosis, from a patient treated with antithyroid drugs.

CDR3 amino acids: CASRYDSVWNDF. CDR3 DNA sequence: TGTGCCAGCAGGTACGACTCGGTATGGAATGACTTC. This chain links TRBV2 with TRBJ2-7; D not certain. The CDR3 extends over 12 amino acids. Germline V gives CDR1 SNHLY, CDR2 FYNNEI.